This T cell receptor (beta chain) was sequenced in a study of shared clonotypes between healthy human individuals. Study conclusions and caveats: Sorted-subset sequencing, rarefaction showed, was incomplete despite large depth. Clonotype sharing among donors was expected to depend on sequencing depth.

This CDR3 region has 10 residues. The germline V gene has CDR1 SNHLY and CDR2 FYNNEI. Between the trimmed V and J ends, which lost 7 bases and 3 bases, there was a span of 2 bases. The protocol was immunoSEQ multiplex PCR, while the TCRdb copy is restricted to in-frame clones and leaves out a portion. This sample yields roughly 2.2 million clones, of which just over 90% are seen a single time; 0.39% belongs to the top ten. Comments on this clone: The antigen is unknown.

This chain uses TRBV2 with TRBJ2-3; D remains ambiguous. The source of this sequence is a man between 18 and 29 years old in good health. Some clones in this sample may be carry-over from other donors' samples. Material for sequencing was naive CD4+ T cells from PBMCs. Sample subset: CD45RA+ positively selected. The CDR3 reads CASMTDTQYF. The CDR3 bases are TGTGCCAGCATGACAGATACGCAGTATTTT. Based on the CDR3 plus reference TRBV2 and TRBJ2-3, the full variable domain is EPEVTQTPSHQVTQMGQEVILRCVPISNHLYFYWYRQILGQKVEFLVSFYNNEISEKSEIFDDQFSVERPDGSNFTLKIRSTKLEDSAMYFCASMTDTQYFGPGTRLTVL.